The clone carrying this T cell receptor (beta chain) was observed a handful of times. The antigen remains unidentified. Trimming shortened V by 8 bases and J by 7 bases, and 8 bases separated the two germline ends. This CDR3 is 11 amino acids long. Germline assignment: CDR1 MNHNY and CDR2 SVGAGI (reference sequence). These data belong to a study of cytomegalovirus exposure and HLA in healthy donors. Study results and caveats: Later on, analysis showed that most CMV-associated TCR beta chains appeared to be HLA-restricted. Most TCRs appeared rarely, but some public TCRs recurred in many donors.

Amplification used 60 Vbeta primers and 13 Jbeta primers. The protocol was immunoSEQ multiplex PCR, while the TCRdb copy is restricted to in-frame clones and leaves out a portion. The table records approximately 150,000 clones, around three quarters of them present only once. The TCR comes from a woman aged 18-30 years in good health and CMV-seropositive. Sequences were obtained from PBMCs. The chain combines TRBV6-6 with TRBJ2-2, with D maybe TRBD2 (6 bases). CDR3 nucleotides: TGTGCCAGCCTAGCGATCGGGGAGCTGTTTTTT. Translated: CASLAIGELFF.